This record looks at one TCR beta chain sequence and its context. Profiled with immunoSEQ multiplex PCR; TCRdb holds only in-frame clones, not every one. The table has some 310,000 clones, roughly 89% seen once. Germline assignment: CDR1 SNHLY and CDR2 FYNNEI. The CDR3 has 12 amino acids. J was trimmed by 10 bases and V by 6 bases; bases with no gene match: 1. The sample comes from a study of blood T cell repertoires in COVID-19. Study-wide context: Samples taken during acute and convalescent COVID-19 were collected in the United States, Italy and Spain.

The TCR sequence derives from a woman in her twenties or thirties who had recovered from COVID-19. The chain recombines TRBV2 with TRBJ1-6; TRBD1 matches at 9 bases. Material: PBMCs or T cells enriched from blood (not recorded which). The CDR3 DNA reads TGTGCCAGCAGGGGACAGGGCTCACCCCTCCACTTT. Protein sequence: CASRGQGSPLHF.